Presented here are 32 T cell receptor beta chains from one specimen sequenced in a study of blood T cell repertoires in COVID-19. TCRdb's table, derived via immunoSEQ multiplex PCR, lists solely in-frame clones and lacks some. The repertoire holds tens of thousands of clones, 77% seen once, with roughly 28% in the top ten. The sequenced sample consisted of peripheral blood. The receptor source for this set is a woman in her 70s with acute or convalescent COVID-19.

The chain couples TRBV5-1 to TRBJ2-3, with 9 bases lining up with TRBD2. V was clipped by 4 bases and J by 1 base; unmatched bases: 10. The CDR3 contains 17 residues. Germline V gene lookup returns CDR1 SGHRS and CDR2 YFSETQ. CDR3 sequence reads: CASSRGLAGTGTDTQYF. In DNA, the CDR3 is TGCGCCAGCAGCCGAGGGCTAGCGGGGACCGGCACAGATACGCAGTATTTT.

This rearrangement joins TRBV5-1 to TRBJ2-3, with TRBD1 as a possible D gene (6 bases). CDR3 size: 15 residues. Per the germline V gene, CDR1 is SGHRS and CDR2 is YFSETQ. Trimming left V 0 bases short and J 0 bases short, with 8 bases between. The CDR3 sequence is CASSLGQGSTDTQYF. CDR3 coding DNA: TGCGCCAGCAGCTTGGGCCAGGGGAGCACAGATACGCAGTATTTT.

This clone has only a few counts. The J gene is TRBJ1-1, the V gene TRBV7-9; TRBD1 aligns across 8 bases. The CDR3 totals 14 residues. Per the germline V gene, CDR1 is SEHNR and CDR2 is FQNEAQ (reference sequence). V lost 5 bases and J lost 1; bases outside the gene matches: 3. The CDR3 loop is CASSPQGANTEAFF. CDR3 sequence (DNA): TGTGCCAGCAGCCCGCAGGGGGCGAACACTGAAGCTTTCTTT.

This clone was observed once. This sequence joins TRBV7-9 and TRBJ1-4; 10 bases are shared with TRBD1. Germline values: CDR1 SEHNR, CDR2 FQNEAQ (reference sequence). Trimming cost V 3 bases and J 7 bases; bases outside gene matches: 5. CDR3 length: 15 amino acids. CDR3 coding DNA: TGTGCCAGCAGCTTTTGGACAGGGGGGGTTGAAAAACTGTTTTTT. The encoded protein is CASSFWTGGVEKLFF.

The rearrangement uses TRBV7-9 and TRBJ1-1; possible D gene TRBD1, 5 bases. Per the germline V gene, CDR1 is SEHNR and CDR2 is FQNEAQ (reference sequence). Trimming cost V 4 bases and J 1 base, with 13 bases left between them. The CDR3 length is 15 residues. CDR3 DNA sequence: TGTGCCAGCAGCTCATACGGGGGGGAGAACACTGAAGCTTTCTTT. Translating gives CASSSYGGENTEAFF.

The rearrangement uses TRBV2 and TRBJ1-4, with a weak D call TRBD1 (6 bases). The germline V gene has CDR1 SNHLY and CDR2 FYNNEI. The CDR3 loop spans 15 amino acids. Trimming cost V 7 bases and J 7 bases, with 19 bases left between them. For the CDR3, the DNA is TGTGCCAGCACCGAAGAGGCGGGGGGCTCTGAAAAACTGTTTTTT. Translation gives CASTEEAGGSEKLFF.

The chain uses TRBV4-1 and TRBJ2-1; TRBD1 agrees at 7 bases. The V gene's germline CDR1 is MGHRA and CDR2 YSYEKL. Germline trimming cut 0 bases from V and 15 bases from J; bases unmatched to any gene: 11. The CDR3 covers 14 residues. The CDR3 nucleotides are TGCGCCAGCAGCCAAGAACCATGGACAGGATCGGGGTTCTTC. Residues: CASSQEPWTGSGFF.

This clone was counted a single time. V usage is TRBV28 and J usage is TRBJ1-4; no firm D call. In germline, CDR1 is MDHEN, CDR2 SYDVKM. Trimming stripped 6 bases from V and 1 base from J, with 15 bases between. The CDR3 has 16 residues. The CDR3 here is CASSLLWRRTNEKLFF. CDR3 DNA sequence: TGTGCCAGCAGCCTGCTCTGGCGGCGAACTAATGAAAAACTGTTTTTT.

This clone was observed a single time. This chain uses TRBV9 with TRBJ2-2; 8 nucleotides match TRBD1. This CDR3 contains 16 residues. J was trimmed by 4 bases and V by 0 bases; bases with no gene match: 5. Germline lookup yields CDR1 SGDLS and CDR2 YYNGEE. The CDR3 region has the DNA TGTGCCAGCAGCGTAGTTGGACAGGGAAGCACCGGGGAGCTGTTTTTT. This codes for CASSVVGQGSTGELFF.

The V call is TRBV9, the J call TRBJ2-1, with D unclear. V was cut by 3 bases and J by 0 bases, with 16 bases left in between. The CDR3 sequence is 17 residues long. The germline V gene has CDR1 SGDLS and CDR2 YYNGEE. This chain's CDR3 is CASSEPLTPSSYNEQFF. CDR3 in DNA: TGTGCCAGCAGCGAACCACTTACCCCGAGCTCCTACAATGAGCAGTTCTTC.

CDR3 amino acids: CASSLGGQRGETQYF. The CDR3 region has the DNA TGTGCCAGCAGCTTAGGCGGACAGAGAGGGGAGACCCAGTACTTC. The chain joins TRBV11-2 to TRBJ2-5, with a tentative D call TRBD1 (6 bases). Germline V gene data show CDR1 as SGHAT and CDR2 as FQNNGV. The V and J ends lost 1 base and 5 bases respectively, with 14 bases between them. This CDR3 spans 15 amino acids.

This clone showed up just once. The chain combines TRBV5-4 with TRBJ2-5; 9 nucleotides line up with TRBD1. V lost 0 bases, J lost 5 bases, and 5 bases stayed unmatched. The CDR3 is 15 residues long. CDR1 is SGHNT and CDR2 is YYREEE in the germline V gene (reference sequence). The CDR3 DNA sequence: TGTGCCAGCAGCTTGGCCGGGACAGGGCTGGAGACCCAGTACTTC. Protein product: CASSLAGTGLETQYF.

V gene TRBV7-9 combines with J gene TRBJ1-1; D gene ambiguous. The CDR3 runs 13 residues. V was trimmed by 4 bases and J by 5 bases, leaving 11 bases between them. In germline, CDR1 is SEHNR, CDR2 FQNEAQ (reference sequence). The CDR3, as DNA: TGTGCCAGCAGCTCCGGACGGGGAACTGAAGCTTTCTTT. It translates to CASSSGRGTEAFF.

The V and J genes are TRBV5-1 and TRBJ2-7; 14 bases fit TRBD2. The CDR3 totals 16 residues. V lost 6 bases, J lost 4 bases, and 9 bases stayed unmatched. Germline-derived CDR1 and CDR2 are SGHRS and YFSETQ. The CDR3 spells CASTPAGTSGSYEQYF. The CDR3 bases are TGCGCCAGCACCCCGGCCGGGACTAGCGGGAGTTACGAGCAGTACTTC.

The V call is TRBV19, the J call TRBJ2-1; 8 bases agree with TRBD1. The germline V gene has CDR1 LNHDA and CDR2 SQIVND (reference sequence). CDR3 length: 15 residues. V lost 0 bases, J lost 15 bases, and 13 bases stayed unmatched. CDR3 sequence: CASSIDLETGAVPFF. DNA for the CDR3: TGTGCCAGTAGTATAGATCTGGAGACAGGGGCCGTTCCGTTCTTC.

In this sample, this clone turned up a few times. V gene TRBV28 combines with J gene TRBJ1-1; D unclear. This CDR3 region has 13 residues. The germline gives CDR1 MDHEN, CDR2 SYDVKM. V was trimmed by 10 bases and J by 4 bases, leaving 16 bases between them. CDR3 protein: CATLDQLGTEAFF. The DNA for the CDR3 is TGTGCCACCCTAGACCAGTTAGGCACTGAAGCTTTCTTT.

The J gene is TRBJ1-5, the V gene TRBV7-9; possibly TRBD1 for D (5 bases). V lost 5 bases to trimming and J lost 2 bases, with 13 bases between them. The CDR3 is made up of 15 amino acids. Germline assignment: CDR1 SEHNR and CDR2 FQNEAQ (reference sequence). The CDR3 DNA follows: TGTGCCAGCAGCAAAGGGGTGGAGGGCAATCAGCCCCAGCATTTT. It codes for CASSKGVEGNQPQHF.

V usage is TRBV14 and J usage is TRBJ2-7, with 7 nucleotides matching TRBD1. Germline V gene sequence: CDR1 SGHDN, CDR2 FVKESK. V shed 5 bases, J shed 2 bases, and the junction held 6 bases outside the gene matches. The CDR3 runs 14 residues. CDR3 DNA: TGTGCCAGCAGCTACCGGACAGGTCCCTACGAGCAGTACTTC. It encodes CASSYRTGPYEQYF.

This rearrangement joins TRBV4-2 to TRBJ1-4; the D gene is possibly TRBD1 (5 bases). Germline CDR1 and CDR2: LGHNA and YNFKEQ. The CDR3 loop spans 17 amino acids. The V gene lost 0 bases and the J gene lost 6 bases, with 17 bases spanning the gap. The CDR3 protein is CASSQDPGYLEDEKLFF. CDR3 nucleotides: TGTGCCAGCAGCCAAGATCCAGGGTATTTAGAGGATGAAAAACTGTTTTTT.

V is TRBV19 and J is TRBJ2-2; D unresolved. Germline CDR1 reads LNHDA; CDR2 reads SQIVND (reference sequence). This CDR3 is built from 14 residues. V lost 5 bases to trimming and J lost 2 bases, with 9 bases between them. CDR3 sequence: CASSAAVNTGELFF. For the CDR3, the DNA is TGTGCCAGTAGTGCGGCAGTAAACACCGGGGAGCTGTTTTTT. The full variable domain, in which reference TRBV19 and TRBJ2-2 provide the parts outside the CDR3, is DGGITQSPKYLFRKEGQNVTLSCEQNLNHDAMYWYRQDPGQGLRLIYYSQIVNDFQKGDIAEGYSVSREKKESFPLTVTSAQKNPTAFYLCASSAAVNTGELFFGEGSRLTVL.

The chain is built from TRBV4-2 and TRBJ2-4; 8 bases agree with TRBD1. Germline V lookup: CDR1 LGHNA, CDR2 YNFKEQ. V dropped 3 bases and J dropped 3; count of bases not matched to a gene: 4. The CDR3 has 15 residues. The CDR3 loop reads CASSHLDRVKNIQYF. CDR3 sequence (DNA): TGTGCCAGCAGCCATTTGGACAGGGTCAAAAACATTCAGTACTTC.

CDR3 residues: CASSLIQGLYEQYF. The CDR3 nucleotides are TGTGCCAGCAGCTTAATCCAGGGGCTATACGAGCAGTACTTC. The chain has TRBV11-2 and TRBJ2-7; perhaps TRBD1 as D (6 bases). The length of the CDR3 is 14 residues. Germline V lookup: CDR1 SGHAT, CDR2 FQNNGV. V shed 2 bases and J shed 4 bases, with 12 bases lying between them.

The rearrangement uses TRBV5-1 and TRBJ1-5; no clear D gene. Per the germline V gene, CDR1 is SGHRS and CDR2 is YFSETQ. The CDR3 contains 15 residues. V lost 1 base to trimming and J lost 7 bases, with 15 bases between them. The DNA for the CDR3 is TGCGCCAGCAGCTTGTATGGGCAGGAAAACCAGCCCCAGCATTTT. It encodes CASSLYGQENQPQHF.

This sequence joins TRBV18 and TRBJ1-3, with 10 positions matching TRBD1. CDR1 is KGHSH and CDR2 is LQKENI in the germline V gene. V was clipped by 3 bases and J by 4 bases; unmatched bases: 6. This CDR3 region has 16 residues. This CDR3 is CASSPSTGGTGNTIYF. CDR3 sequence (DNA): TGTGCCAGCTCACCCTCGACAGGGGGCACGGGAAACACCATATATTTT.

The J gene is TRBJ2-7, the V gene TRBV27; no clear D gene. The CDR3 has 14 amino acids. Germline CDR1 reads MNHEY; CDR2 reads SMNVEV (reference sequence). V lost 2 bases and J lost 2, with 10 bases in between. The chain's CDR3 is CASSLTSLTYEQYF. The CDR3 DNA is TGTGCCAGCAGTTTAACCTCTCTAACCTACGAGCAGTACTTC.

The V gene is TRBV28, the J gene TRBJ1-2; D possibly corresponds to TRBD1 (5 bases). The CDR3 contains 15 residues. The germline gives CDR1 MDHEN, CDR2 SYDVKM. Trimming shortened V by 4 bases and J by 3 bases, and 15 bases separated the two germline ends. For the CDR3, the DNA is TGTGCCAGCAGTTCGCTGGGGGGTAGAGACTATGGCTACACCTTC. This translates into CASSSLGGRDYGYTF.

In DNA form, the CDR3 reads TGTGCCAGCAGCTCAGGCCGCGGCAATCAGCCCCAGCATTTT. Protein sequence: CASSSGRGNQPQHF. V usage is TRBV5-6 and J usage is TRBJ1-5; no reliable D call. CDR1 and CDR2 from the germline V gene are SGHDT and YYEEEE. Deletions cut 3 bases from V and 2 bases from J, with 9 bases between. This CDR3 is 14 amino acids long.

The chain uses TRBV5-5 and TRBJ1-6; 7 nucleotides match TRBD1. Looked up from germline, CDR1 is SGHKS and CDR2 is YYEKEE (reference sequence). This CDR3 is 16 amino acids long. V was clipped by 4 bases and J by 5 bases; unmatched bases: 9. In DNA form, the CDR3 reads TGTGCCAGCAGCCCCCTGGCCGGGACAGATAATTCACCCCTCCACTTT. Its protein product is CASSPLAGTDNSPLHF.

This clone was seen only once. The chain links TRBV10-2 to TRBJ2-7; 7 bases fit TRBD1. CDR3 length: 16 residues. The germline V gene encodes CDR1 WSHSY and CDR2 SAAADI. J was trimmed by 3 bases and V by 8 bases; bases with no gene match: 16. CDR3 nucleotide sequence: TGCGCCAGCCAGAGTGCCGGGACAGAGGAGAACTACGAGCAGTACTTC. It translates to CASQSAGTEENYEQYF.

This clone was seen just once. The chain is built from TRBV5-5 and TRBJ1-4, with 7 bases identical to TRBD1. J gave up 4 bases and V 0 bases, and 9 bases lay outside the gene matches. This CDR3 region has 17 residues. CDR1 and CDR2 from the germline V gene are SGHKS and YYEKEE (reference sequence). The CDR3 DNA reads TGTGCCAGCAGCTTGGCCGGTGGACAGGCCAATAATGAAAAACTGTTTTTT. Translating gives CASSLAGGQANNEKLFF.

The chain is built from TRBV7-2 and TRBJ1-6; perhaps TRBD1 as D (5 bases). From germline, CDR1 is SGHTA and CDR2 FQGNSA. The CDR3 is 15 residues long. V was clipped by 5 bases and J by 5 bases, with 13 bases between them. The CDR3 loop reads CASSRVGGNNSPLHF. The CDR3 bases are TGTGCCAGCAGCCGGGTCGGGGGGAATAATTCACCCCTCCACTTT.

This clone was picked up one time. V is TRBV4-1 and J is TRBJ1-1; no reliable D call. Trimming cost V 0 bases and J 6 bases, with 11 bases left between them. CDR3 length equals 14 residues. Germline V gene lookup returns CDR1 MGHRA and CDR2 YSYEKL. CDR3 sequence: CASSQDRFLPEAFF. The DNA for the CDR3 is TGCGCCAGCAGCCAAGACAGGTTTCTTCCTGAAGCTTTCTTT.